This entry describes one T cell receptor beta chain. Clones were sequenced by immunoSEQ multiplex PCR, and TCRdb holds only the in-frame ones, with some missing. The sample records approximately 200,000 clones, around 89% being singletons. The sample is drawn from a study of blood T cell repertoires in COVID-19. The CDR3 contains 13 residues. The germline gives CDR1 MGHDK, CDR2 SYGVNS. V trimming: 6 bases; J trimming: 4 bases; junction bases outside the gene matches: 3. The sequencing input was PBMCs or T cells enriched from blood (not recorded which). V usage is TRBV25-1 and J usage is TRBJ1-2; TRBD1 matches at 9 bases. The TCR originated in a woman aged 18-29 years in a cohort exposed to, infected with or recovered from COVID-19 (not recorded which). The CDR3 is CASSRDRAYGYTF. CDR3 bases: TGTGCCAGCAGCCGGGACAGGGCCTATGGCTACACCTTC.